Below, 31 T cell receptor beta chains from the same sample are listed, as sequenced in a study of T cells after yellow fever vaccination. MiXCR was run by TCRdb on the 5' RACE reads, yielding one entry per CDR3 protein. The top ten clones hold 2.5% to 3% of a sample with some 100,000 distinct CDR3 sequences, about 6.8% of them seen once. Here the sequenced sample was CD4+ T cells sorted from PBMCs, taken 35 to 50 days after the first yellow fever vaccination. These TCRs come from a man aged 18 to 30 who received the YFV17D yellow fever vaccine.

In its sample, this clonotype was seen many times. The chain carries TRBV10-3 and TRBJ2-1, with D unclear. Trimming removed 10 bases at V and 4 bases at J, with 17 bases between. CDR1 and CDR2 from the germline V gene are ENHRY and SYGVKD. The CDR3 sequence is 14 residues long. This chain's CDR3 is CATVYSSIYNEQFF. The CDR3 DNA reads TGTGCCACCGTCTATTCGTCCATTTACAATGAGCAGTTCTTC.

This clonotype was observed a handful of times. This chain joins TRBV19 and TRBJ1-5; possible D gene TRBD1, 6 bases. Germline CDR1 is LNHDA and CDR2 is SQIVND (reference sequence). The CDR3 is 19 residues long. The ends were cut back, 10 bases at V and 4 bases at J, with 32 bases in the middle. CDR3: CATWGRGGGPLTKNQPQHF. CDR3 DNA sequence: TGTGCCACCTGGGGCAGGGGAGGAGGACCCTTAACAAAAAATCAGCCCCAGCATTTT.

This clonotype was detected many times. The V and J genes are TRBV20-1 and TRBJ1-3; maybe TRBD1 (6 bases). Germline V gene sequence: CDR1 DFQATT, CDR2 SNEGSKA (reference sequence). V was clipped by 7 bases and J by 0 bases, with 13 bases between them. This CDR3 region has 14 residues. The CDR3 spells CSGTENLSGNTIYF. Written as DNA, the CDR3 is TGCAGTGGGACAGAAAACCTCTCTGGAAACACCATATATTTT.

There are many counts of this clonotype. The chain combines TRBV12-3 or TRBV12-4 with TRBJ1-2; D might be TRBD1 (5 bases). Trimming stripped 7 bases from V and 8 bases from J, with 17 bases between. CDR3 length equals 13 residues. CDR3 DNA sequence: TGTGCCAGCACCTTGGATGGAGGGGACGGCTACACCTTC. Encoded protein: CASTLDGGDGYTF.

This clonotype was counted ten times or more. CDR3 coding DNA: TGTGCCAGCAGCTTAGATGATTTTCAGCCCCAGCATTTT. Protein sequence: CASSLDDFQPQHF. The chain employs TRBV7-2 and TRBJ1-5; D remains ambiguous. The length of the CDR3 is 13 residues. Trimming took off 1 base at V and 6 bases at J, with 7 bases between the two ends. CDR1 is SGHTA, CDR2 FQGNSA, per germline.

Points on this clonotype: A much larger clone lies a single base off, so this may be a read error. The rearrangement uses TRBV3-1 and TRBJ2-1; 9 positions match TRBD2. The V gene end was trimmed by 3 bases and the J gene end by 6 bases; junction bases not matched to a gene: 3. The CDR3 length is 14 residues. Germline values: CDR1 LGHDT, CDR2 YNNKEL (reference sequence). The DNA of the CDR3 is TGTGCCAGCAGCCAGCGGGGGGGCTCCAATGAGCAGTTCTTC. Translation: CASSQRGGSNEQFF.

V is TRBV11-2 and J is TRBJ2-3; 15 positions match TRBD2. This CDR3 has 18 amino acids. Germline V gene sequence: CDR1 SGHAT, CDR2 FQNNGV. The trim removed 4 bases at V and 4 bases at J, leaving 9 bases unmatched. The CDR3 DNA follows: TGTGCCAGCAGCTGGGGGGGACTAGCGGGGGGCCTGGCAGATACGCAGTATTTT. Residues: CASSWGGLAGGLADTQYF. Based on the CDR3 plus reference TRBV11-2 and TRBJ2-3, the full variable domain is EAGVAQSPRYKIIEKRQSVAFWCNPISGHATLYWYQQILGQGPKLLIQFQNNGVVDDSQLPKDRFSAERLKGVDSTLKIQPAKLEDSAVYLCASSWGGLAGGLADTQYFGPGTRLTVL.

This clonotype was detected ten times or more. The CDR3 coding sequence is TGTGCCAGCAGTGATATAGGGATTGTAGCTGAAGCTTTCTTT. The encoded protein is CASSDIGIVAEAFF. The chain is built from TRBV2 and TRBJ1-1; the D is unclear. Germline values: CDR1 SNHLY, CDR2 FYNNEI. CDR3 length equals 14 residues. Deletions cut 3 bases from V and 6 bases from J, with 14 bases between.

This clonotype was picked up many times. The CDR3 DNA is TGTGCCAGCAGCTTGTTGCGGGGAGGCGGTACTGGGGCCAACGTCCTGACTTTC. As protein: CASSLLRGGGTGANVLTF. The chain is built from TRBV5-6 and TRBJ2-6; possible D gene TRBD2, 6 bases. V was shortened by 1 base and J by 2 bases, with 16 bases between the two germline ends. The CDR3 is 18 residues long. Per germline, CDR1 SGHDT and CDR2 YYEEEE.

This clonotype was seen at least ten times. The genes are TRBV5-1 and TRBJ1-5; D perhaps matches TRBD1 (5 bases). The CDR3 consists of 13 residues. Trimming took off 2 bases at V and 15 bases at J, with 18 bases between the two ends. Germline V gene lookup returns CDR1 SGHRS and CDR2 YFSETQ. The CDR3 coding sequence is TGCGCCAGCAGCTTAGATCCCGGGGCTGGCATGCATTTT. Residues: CASSLDPGAGMHF.

The rearrangement links TRBV11-2 to TRBJ2-7, with TRBD1 matching over 7 bases. Trimming removed 1 base from V and 1 base from J; junction bases left unmatched: 4. Per germline, CDR1 SGHAT and CDR2 FQNNGV. The CDR3 runs to 15 residues. CDR3: CASSLVTGQSYEQYF. CDR3 DNA sequence: TGTGCCAGCAGCTTAGTTACGGGACAGTCCTACGAGCAGTACTTC.

The chain uses TRBV20-1 and TRBJ1-1; D unclear. Trimming left V 5 bases short and J 13 bases short, with 17 bases between. The CDR3 contains 11 residues. The germline V gene encodes CDR1 DFQATT and CDR2 SNEGSKA (reference sequence). The CDR3 is CSAPASTSVFF. For the CDR3, the DNA is TGCAGTGCTCCAGCTTCGACCAGTGTTTTCTTT.

Points on this clonotype: One base away lies a much larger clone, so this may be a sequencing read error. This chain connects TRBV29-1 to TRBJ1-1, with D maybe TRBD1 (5 bases). The length of the CDR3 is 14 residues. Trimming took 6 bases from V and 5 from J, leaving 19 bases between them. Germline V gene sequence: CDR1 SQVTM, CDR2 ANQGSEA. The CDR3 coding sequence is TGCAGCGTCGGGACCGAAACGCAGAAGACTGAAGCTTTCTTT. Translating it yields CSVGTETQKTEAFF.

This clonotype was observed many times. The gene calls are TRBV20-1 and TRBJ1-1; possible D gene TRBD1, 6 bases. Trimming cost V 4 bases and J 8 bases, with 17 bases left between them. Per germline, CDR1 DFQATT and CDR2 SNEGSKA (reference sequence). The CDR3 is 13 amino acids. Here the CDR3 DNA reads TGCAGTGCTATATTTCGGGGGGCGCGGGAAGCTTTCTTT. As protein: CSAIFRGAREAFF.

DNA of the CDR3: TGTGCCAGCTCACCACCCCGGGGGAACAAGGGAATTAACACTGAAGCTTTCTTT. The encoded protein is CASSPPRGNKGINTEAFF. V and J are TRBV18 and TRBJ1-1, with D possibly being TRBD1 (5 bases). Germline CDR1 reads KGHSH; CDR2 reads LQKENI. The CDR3 runs to 18 residues. V was clipped by 0 bases and J by 2 bases, with 19 bases between them.

This clonotype was seen more than once but under ten times. This rearrangement joins TRBV7-9 to TRBJ1-1; D ambiguous. Trimming left V 2 bases short and J 0 bases short, with 7 bases between. The CDR3 totals 14 residues. Germline V gene sequence: CDR1 SEHNR, CDR2 FQNEAQ (reference sequence). The chain's CDR3 is CASSLRAMNTEAFF. The DNA for the CDR3 is TGTGCCAGCAGCTTACGGGCGATGAACACTGAAGCTTTCTTT.

This clonotype has at least ten counts. The chain is built from TRBV7-6 and TRBJ2-1; D possibly uses TRBD1 or TRBD2 (5 bases each). Germline V lookup: CDR1 SGHVS, CDR2 FNYEAQ. The CDR3 totals 16 residues. V was trimmed by 5 bases and J by 7 bases, leaving 21 bases between them. CDR3 bases: TGTGCCAGCAGCGTACTAGGTAGTATCAAGGGGAATGAGCAGTTCTTC. Residues: CASSVLGSIKGNEQFF.

This clonotype was observed at least ten times. The rearrangement links TRBV5-1 to TRBJ2-5; either TRBD1 or TRBD2 may fit D (6 bases each). CDR3 length equals 13 residues. V lost 0 bases, J lost 14 bases, and 17 bases lay in between. Germline assignment: CDR1 SGHRS and CDR2 YFSETQ. As DNA, the CDR3 is TGCGCCAGCAGCTTGGCTACGGGACGGGGGCCTTACTTC. Protein: CASSLATGRGPYF.

This clonotype was recorded a few times. V usage is TRBV5-1 and J usage is TRBJ2-1; 9 nucleotides align to TRBD1. This CDR3 region has 15 residues. Germline V gene data show CDR1 as SGHRS and CDR2 as YFSETQ. After removal of 0 bases from V and 5 bases from J, the junction contained 3 bases not matched to a gene. The CDR3 reads CASSLGDRDDNEQFF. The CDR3 region has the DNA TGCGCCAGCAGCTTGGGGGACAGGGACGACAATGAGCAGTTCTTC.

This clonotype came up many times. This sequence joins TRBV4-3 and TRBJ2-4; 7 bases fit TRBD2. The junction had 8 bases not matched to a gene; V was cut back by 0 bases and J by 15 bases. The CDR3 is made up of 13 amino acids. Germline V CDR1 and CDR2: LGHNA, YSLEER. CDR3 loop: CASSQEKAGRRYF. In DNA form, the CDR3 reads TGCGCCAGCAGCCAAGAAAAAGCGGGGAGGCGGTACTTC.

This clonotype was detected many times. The rearrangement joins TRBV25-1 to TRBJ1-5; D gene uncertain. From germline, CDR1 is MGHDK and CDR2 SYGVNS. The germline V and J ends were trimmed by 7 bases and 0 bases, with 10 bases remaining between them. The CDR3 length is 14 residues. The CDR3 region has the DNA TGTGCCAGCATTCCGAAACCTAGCAATCAGCCCCAGCATTTT. Its translation is CASIPKPSNQPQHF.

This clonotype has at least ten counts. The genes are TRBV7-3 and TRBJ1-1; TRBD1 might be the D (6 bases). The V gene lost 7 bases and the J gene lost 1 base, with 13 bases spanning the gap. CDR3 length: 14 residues. Germline-derived CDR1 and CDR2 are SGHTA and FQGTGA. The CDR3 nucleotides are TGTGCCAGCACTACGACAGGAGCGAACACTGAAGCTTTCTTT. Translated: CASTTTGANTEAFF.

This clonotype was seen repeatedly, ten times or more. The CDR3 sequence: CASSQILAFRETQYF. The CDR3 region has the DNA TGTGCCAGCAGCCAAATTCTAGCTTTCAGAGAGACCCAGTACTTC. The rearrangement joins TRBV4-2 to TRBJ2-5, with D possibly TRBD2 on 5 matching bases. V was pared by 2 bases and J by 4 bases, with 14 bases between. The germline V gene encodes CDR1 LGHNA and CDR2 YNFKEQ. This CDR3 region has 15 residues.

This sequence joins TRBV21-1 and TRBJ2-7; TRBD1, the D gene given by the table, was not confirmed from the DNA. TRBV21-1 is recorded as a pseudogene. This CDR3 is built from 16 residues. The chain's CDR3 is CASSKSPPRGFYEQYV. The DNA of the CDR3 is TGTGCCAGCAGCAAATCGCCCCCTCGAGGCTTCTACGAGCAGTACGTC.

This clonotype was seen repeatedly, ten times or more. The chain carries TRBV10-1 and TRBJ2-3, with 10 nucleotides matching TRBD1. In germline, CDR1 is WNHNN, CDR2 SYGVQD (reference sequence). This CDR3 is built from 19 residues. With 4 bases clipped from V and 2 bases from J, the junction kept 15 bases outside the gene matches. The CDR3 is CASSGMGTGVFSHTDTQYF. CDR3 nucleotide sequence: TGCGCCAGCAGTGGAATGGGGACAGGGGTATTTTCCCACACAGATACGCAGTATTTT.

This clonotype showed up just a few times. As DNA, the CDR3 is TGCGCCAGCAGCTTGACAGGGCCTTCCAAAAACATTCAGTACTTC. This encodes CASSLTGPSKNIQYF. The chain has TRBV5-1 and TRBJ2-4; D might be TRBD1 (6 bases). Germline V lookup: CDR1 SGHRS, CDR2 YFSETQ. The CDR3 spans 15 residues. The V end was cut by 1 base, the J end by 2 bases, with 10 bases between.

The chain joins TRBV29-1 to TRBJ2-3; D assignment may be TRBD1 or TRBD2 (6 bases each). CDR1 is SQVTM, CDR2 ANQGSEA, per germline. Trimming removed 6 bases at V and 2 bases at J, with 18 bases between. This CDR3 comprises 15 residues. CDR3: CSVGGAGGDTDTQYF. CDR3 sequence (DNA): TGCAGCGTAGGGGGTGCAGGCGGGGACACAGATACGCAGTATTTT.

This clonotype showed up many times. The genes are TRBV20-1 and TRBJ2-7; D is ambiguous. Trimming removed 4 bases at V and 4 bases at J, with 14 bases between. The CDR3 extends over 13 amino acids. From germline, CDR1 is DFQATT and CDR2 SNEGSKA (reference sequence). This CDR3 reads CSAMTNAPYEQYV. The CDR3 bases are TGCAGTGCTATGACAAACGCCCCTTACGAGCAGTACGTC.

The rearrangement links TRBV29-1 to TRBJ1-2; TRBD1 is a possible D gene (5 bases). V was pared by 8 bases and J by 2 bases, with 12 bases between. The CDR3 is 12 amino acids. Per germline, CDR1 SQVTM and CDR2 ANQGSEA. In nucleotides, the CDR3 is TGCAGCCAAGGTGACAGAAACTATGGCTACACCTTC. This gives the protein CSQGDRNYGYTF. Variable domain in full (rest from reference TRBV29-1 and TRBJ1-2): SAVISQKPSRDICQRGTSLTIQCQVDSQVTMMFWYRQQPGQSLTLIATANQGSEATYESGFVIDKFPISRPNLTFSTLTVSNMSPEDSSIYLCSQGDRNYGYTFGSGTRLTVV.

Ten or more counts support this clonotype. V gene TRBV20-1 combines with J gene TRBJ2-1, with D tentatively TRBD1 or TRBD2 (6 bases each). Germline assignment: CDR1 DFQATT and CDR2 SNEGSKA (reference sequence). The length of the CDR3 is 14 residues. Trimming pared 3 bases from V and 9 bases from J, leaving 18 bases between. The CDR3 nucleotides are TGCAGTGCTAGTCGGGGCCTAGGGGGGACTGAGCAGTTCTTC. This encodes CSASRGLGGTEQFF.

This clonotype was counted ten times or more. The chain employs TRBV5-1 and TRBJ1-1; TRBD1 agrees at 7 bases. Looked up from germline, CDR1 is SGHRS and CDR2 is YFSETQ. Trimming at V came to 2 bases and at J to 4 bases, leaving 8 bases not matched to a gene. The CDR3 runs 15 residues. CDR3 bases: TGCGCCAGCAGCTTCACGGGACAGTTATCCACTGAAGCTTTCTTT. Amino acids: CASSFTGQLSTEAFF.